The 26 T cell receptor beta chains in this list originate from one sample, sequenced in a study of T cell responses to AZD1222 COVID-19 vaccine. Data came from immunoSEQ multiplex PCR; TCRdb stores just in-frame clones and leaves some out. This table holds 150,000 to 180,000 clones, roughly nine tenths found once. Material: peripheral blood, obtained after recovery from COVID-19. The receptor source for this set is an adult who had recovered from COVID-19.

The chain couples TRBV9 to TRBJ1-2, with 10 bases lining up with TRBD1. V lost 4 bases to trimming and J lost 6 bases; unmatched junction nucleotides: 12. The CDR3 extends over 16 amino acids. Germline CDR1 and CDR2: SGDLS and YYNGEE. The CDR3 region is CASSPRNLGTGDGYTF. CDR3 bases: TGTGCCAGCAGCCCGAGAAATCTCGGGACAGGGGATGGCTACACCTTC.

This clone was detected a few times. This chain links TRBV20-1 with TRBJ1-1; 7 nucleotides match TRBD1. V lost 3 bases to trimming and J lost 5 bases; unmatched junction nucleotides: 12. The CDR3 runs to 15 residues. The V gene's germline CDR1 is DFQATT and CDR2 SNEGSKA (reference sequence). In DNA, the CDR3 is TGCAGTGCTAGTGTACCTAACAGGGGAGGAACTGAAGCTTTCTTT. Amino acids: CSASVPNRGGTEAFF.

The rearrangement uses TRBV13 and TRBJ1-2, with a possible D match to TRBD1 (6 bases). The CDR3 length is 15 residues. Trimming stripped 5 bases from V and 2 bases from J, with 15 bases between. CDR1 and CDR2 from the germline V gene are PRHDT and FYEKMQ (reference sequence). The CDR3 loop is CASSRTKGGNYGYTF. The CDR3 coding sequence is TGTGCCAGCAGCCGAACGAAGGGGGGAAACTATGGCTACACCTTC.

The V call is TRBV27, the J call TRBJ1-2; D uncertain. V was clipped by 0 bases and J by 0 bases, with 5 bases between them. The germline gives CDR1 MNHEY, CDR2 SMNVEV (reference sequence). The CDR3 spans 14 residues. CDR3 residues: CASSLSPSNYGYTF. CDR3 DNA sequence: TGTGCCAGCAGTTTATCCCCTTCTAACTATGGCTACACCTTC.

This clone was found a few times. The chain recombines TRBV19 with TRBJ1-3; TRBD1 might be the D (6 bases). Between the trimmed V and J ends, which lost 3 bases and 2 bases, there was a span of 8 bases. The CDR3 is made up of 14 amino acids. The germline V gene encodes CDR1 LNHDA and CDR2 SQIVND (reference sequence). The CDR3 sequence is CASSIRGAGNTIYF. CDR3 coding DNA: TGTGCCAGTAGTATCAGGGGAGCTGGAAACACCATATATTTT. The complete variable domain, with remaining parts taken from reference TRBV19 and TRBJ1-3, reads DGGITQSPKYLFRKEGQNVTLSCEQNLNHDAMYWYRQDPGQGLRLIYYSQIVNDFQKGDIAEGYSVSREKKESFPLTVTSAQKNPTAFYLCASSIRGAGNTIYFGEGSWLTVV.

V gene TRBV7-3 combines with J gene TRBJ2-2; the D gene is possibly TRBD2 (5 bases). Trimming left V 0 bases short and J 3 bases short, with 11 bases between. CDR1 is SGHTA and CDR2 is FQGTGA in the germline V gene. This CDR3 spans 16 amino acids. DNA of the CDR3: TGTGCCAGCAGCTTAACGGGAGACCCAGACACCGGGGAGCTGTTTTTT. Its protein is CASSLTGDPDTGELFF.

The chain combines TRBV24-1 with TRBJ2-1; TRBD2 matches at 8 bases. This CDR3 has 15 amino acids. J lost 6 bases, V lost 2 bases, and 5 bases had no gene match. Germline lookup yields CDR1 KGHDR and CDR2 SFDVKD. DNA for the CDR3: TGTGCCACCAGTGATTCGACGGGGGGGCCCAATGAGCAGTTCTTC. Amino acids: CATSDSTGGPNEQFF.

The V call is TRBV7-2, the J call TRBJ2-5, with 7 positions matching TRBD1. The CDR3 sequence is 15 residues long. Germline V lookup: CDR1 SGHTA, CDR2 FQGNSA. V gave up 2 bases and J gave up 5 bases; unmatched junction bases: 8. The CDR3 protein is CASSLFLGGDETQYF. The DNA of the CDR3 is TGTGCCAGCAGCTTATTTCTAGGGGGCGACGAGACCCAGTACTTC.

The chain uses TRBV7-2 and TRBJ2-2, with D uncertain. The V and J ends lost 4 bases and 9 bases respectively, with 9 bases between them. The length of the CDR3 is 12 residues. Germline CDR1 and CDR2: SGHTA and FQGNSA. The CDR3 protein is CASSSGLRELFF. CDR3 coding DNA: TGTGCCAGCAGCTCGGGCTTGCGGGAGCTGTTTTTT.

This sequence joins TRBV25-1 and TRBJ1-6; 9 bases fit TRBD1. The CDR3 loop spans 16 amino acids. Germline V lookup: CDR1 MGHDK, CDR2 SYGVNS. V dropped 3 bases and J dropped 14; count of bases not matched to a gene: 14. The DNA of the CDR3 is TGTGCCAGCAGTGACTCCGCGGGGACAGGGAGCCGGTCCCTCCACTTT. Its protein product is CASSDSAGTGSRSLHF.

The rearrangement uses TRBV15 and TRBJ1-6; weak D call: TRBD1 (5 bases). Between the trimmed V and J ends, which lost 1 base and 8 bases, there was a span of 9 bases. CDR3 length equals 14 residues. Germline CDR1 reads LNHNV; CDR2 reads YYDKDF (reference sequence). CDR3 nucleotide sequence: TGTGCCACCAGCAGAGTAGTCAGGGATTCACCCCTCCACTTT. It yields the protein CATSRVVRDSPLHF.

This CDR3 reads CASSQEWTSNQPQHF. CDR3 sequence (DNA): TGTGCCAGCAGCCAAGAGTGGACTAGCAATCAGCCCCAGCATTTT. V gene TRBV4-2 combines with J gene TRBJ1-5; D call uncertain. This CDR3 has 15 amino acids. CDR1 is LGHNA, CDR2 YNFKEQ, per germline. Trimming stripped 0 bases from V and 0 bases from J, with 6 bases between.

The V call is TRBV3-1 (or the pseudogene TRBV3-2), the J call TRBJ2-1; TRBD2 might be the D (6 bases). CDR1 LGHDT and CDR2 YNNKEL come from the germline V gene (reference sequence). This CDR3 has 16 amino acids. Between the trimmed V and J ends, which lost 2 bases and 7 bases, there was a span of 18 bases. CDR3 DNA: TGTGCCAGCAGCCAATGGACTATAGCGTTGGGGAATGAGCAGTTCTTC. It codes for CASSQWTIALGNEQFF.

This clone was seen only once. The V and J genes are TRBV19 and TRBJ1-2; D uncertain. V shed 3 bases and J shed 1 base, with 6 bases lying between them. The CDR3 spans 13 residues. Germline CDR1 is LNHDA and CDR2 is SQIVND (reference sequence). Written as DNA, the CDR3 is TGTGCCAGTAGTATTGGAGGTAACTATGGCTACACCTTC. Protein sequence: CASSIGGNYGYTF.

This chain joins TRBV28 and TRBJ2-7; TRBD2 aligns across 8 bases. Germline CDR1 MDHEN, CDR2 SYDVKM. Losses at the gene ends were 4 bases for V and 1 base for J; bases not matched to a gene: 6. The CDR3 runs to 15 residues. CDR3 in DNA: TGTGCCAGCAGTTATTCGGGAGGGATTTCCTACGAGCAGTACTTC. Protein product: CASSYSGGISYEQYF. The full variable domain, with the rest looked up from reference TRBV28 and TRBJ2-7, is DVKVTQSSRYLVKRTGEKVFLECVQDMDHENMFWYRQDPGLGLRLIYFSYDVKMKEKGDIPEGYSVSREKKERFSLILESASTNQTSMYLCASSYSGGISYEQYFGPGTRLTVT.

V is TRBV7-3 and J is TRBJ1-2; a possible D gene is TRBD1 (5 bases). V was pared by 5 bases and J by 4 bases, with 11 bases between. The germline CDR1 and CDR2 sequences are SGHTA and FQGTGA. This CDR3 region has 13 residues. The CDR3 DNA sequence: TGTGCCAGCAGCATAGGGGCCGGCTATGGCTACACCTTC. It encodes CASSIGAGYGYTF. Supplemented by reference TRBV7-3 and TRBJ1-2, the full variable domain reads GAGVSQTPSNKVTEKGKYVELRCDPISGHTALYWYRQSLGQGPEFLIYFQGTGAADDSGLPNDRFFAVRPEGSVSTLKIQRTERGDSAVYLCASSIGAGYGYTFGSGTRLTVV.

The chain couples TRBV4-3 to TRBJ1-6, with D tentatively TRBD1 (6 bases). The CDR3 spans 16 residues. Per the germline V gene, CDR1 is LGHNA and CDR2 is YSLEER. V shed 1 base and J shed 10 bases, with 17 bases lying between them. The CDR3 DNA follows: TGCGCCAGCAGCCAAGTTCCTGGGACAAGCGAATCACCCCTCCACTTT. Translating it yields CASSQVPGTSESPLHF.

The CDR3 DNA is TGCGCCAGCAGCTTGGGACAGGGGGCAGTCGGAGCTTTCTTT. Translating it yields CASSLGQGAVGAFF. This chain links TRBV5-1 with TRBJ1-1, with 10 bases identical to TRBD1. Germline V lookup: CDR1 SGHRS, CDR2 YFSETQ. The CDR3 consists of 14 residues. Trimming took 0 bases from V and 10 from J; bases not matched to a gene: 6.

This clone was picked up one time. CDR3 nucleotide sequence: TGCGCCAGCAGCTTCCAGGACTACCTCACAGATACGCAGTATTTT. This translates into CASSFQDYLTDTQYF. J is TRBJ2-3 and V is TRBV5-1; D perhaps matches TRBD2 (6 bases). The CDR3 runs to 15 residues. The V and J ends lost 2 bases and 2 bases respectively, with 12 bases between them. Per germline, CDR1 SGHRS and CDR2 YFSETQ.

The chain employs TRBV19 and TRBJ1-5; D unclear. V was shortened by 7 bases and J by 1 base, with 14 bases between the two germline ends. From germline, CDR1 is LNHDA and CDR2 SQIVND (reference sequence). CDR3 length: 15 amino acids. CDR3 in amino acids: CASTPNFRSNQPQHF. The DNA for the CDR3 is TGTGCCAGTACCCCTAATTTTAGAAGCAATCAGCCCCAGCATTTT.

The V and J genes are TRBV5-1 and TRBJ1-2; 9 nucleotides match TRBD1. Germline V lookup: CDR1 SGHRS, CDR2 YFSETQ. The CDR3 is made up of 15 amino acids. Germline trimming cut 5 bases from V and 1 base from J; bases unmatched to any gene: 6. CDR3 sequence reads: CASSPGTGFNYGYTF. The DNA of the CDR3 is TGCGCCAGCAGTCCCGGGACAGGGTTTAACTATGGCTACACCTTC.

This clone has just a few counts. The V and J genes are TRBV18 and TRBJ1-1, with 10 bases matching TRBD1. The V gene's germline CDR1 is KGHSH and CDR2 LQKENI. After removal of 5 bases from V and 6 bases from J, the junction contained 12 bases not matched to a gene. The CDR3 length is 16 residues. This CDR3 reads CASSTPTGGAGSEAFF. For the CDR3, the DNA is TGTGCCAGCTCAACTCCGACAGGGGGCGCGGGCTCTGAAGCTTTCTTT.

CDR3 coding DNA: TGTGCCAGCAGCTCCGGACTAGCGGCCAGCTCCTACAATGAGCAGTTCTTC. Its protein product is CASSSGLAASSYNEQFF. The J gene is TRBJ2-1, the V gene TRBV5-4; TRBD2 matches at 10 bases. From germline, CDR1 is SGHNT and CDR2 YYREEE (reference sequence). This CDR3 spans 17 amino acids. J lost 0 bases, V lost 3 bases, and 6 bases had no gene match.

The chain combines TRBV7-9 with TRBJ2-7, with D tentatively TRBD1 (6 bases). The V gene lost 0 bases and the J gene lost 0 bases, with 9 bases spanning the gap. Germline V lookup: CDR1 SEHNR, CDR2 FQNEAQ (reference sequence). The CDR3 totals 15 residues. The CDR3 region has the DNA TGTGCCAGCAGCTTAGCGTTGGACAGCTCCTACGAGCAGTACTTC. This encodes CASSLALDSSYEQYF.

The CDR3 here is CASSPDRGRTNEKLFF. CDR3 sequence (DNA): TGTGCCAGCAGCCCCGACAGGGGGCGGACTAATGAAAAACTGTTTTTT. This chain joins TRBV3-1 (or the pseudogene TRBV3-2) and TRBJ1-4; 10 bases map to TRBD1. This CDR3 has 16 amino acids. In germline, CDR1 is LGHDT, CDR2 YNNKEL (reference sequence). Trimming removed 4 bases from V and 2 bases from J; junction bases left unmatched: 4.

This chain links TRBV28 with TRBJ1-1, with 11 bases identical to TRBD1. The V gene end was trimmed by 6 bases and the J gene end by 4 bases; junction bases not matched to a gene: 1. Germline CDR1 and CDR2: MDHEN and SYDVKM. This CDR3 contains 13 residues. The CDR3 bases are TGTGCCAGCAGCGGGACAGGGGGCACTGAAGCTTTCTTT. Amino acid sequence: CASSGTGGTEAFF.